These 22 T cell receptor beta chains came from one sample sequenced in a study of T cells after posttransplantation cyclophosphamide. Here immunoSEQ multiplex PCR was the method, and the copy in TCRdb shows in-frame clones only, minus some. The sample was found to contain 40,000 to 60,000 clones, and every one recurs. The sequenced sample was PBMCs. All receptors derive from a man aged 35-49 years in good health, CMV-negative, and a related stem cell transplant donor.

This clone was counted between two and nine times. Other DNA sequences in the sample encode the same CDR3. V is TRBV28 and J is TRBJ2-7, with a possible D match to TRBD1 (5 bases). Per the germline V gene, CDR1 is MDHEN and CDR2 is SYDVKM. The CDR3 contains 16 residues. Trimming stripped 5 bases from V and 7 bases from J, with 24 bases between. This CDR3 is CASSDSWPDSGFEQYF. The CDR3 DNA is TGTGCCAGCAGTGATAGTTGGCCCGACAGTGGCTTTGAGCAGTACTTC.

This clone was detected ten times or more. Written as DNA, the CDR3 is TGCGCCAGCAGCCAAGATTTCTGGGCCACCCCTGGCTACACCTTC. It encodes CASSQDFWATPGYTF. The J gene is TRBJ1-2, the V gene TRBV4-1; D gene ambiguous. Trimming took off 0 bases at V and 7 bases at J, with 15 bases between the two ends. Germline V lookup: CDR1 MGHRA, CDR2 YSYEKL. The CDR3 extends over 15 amino acids.

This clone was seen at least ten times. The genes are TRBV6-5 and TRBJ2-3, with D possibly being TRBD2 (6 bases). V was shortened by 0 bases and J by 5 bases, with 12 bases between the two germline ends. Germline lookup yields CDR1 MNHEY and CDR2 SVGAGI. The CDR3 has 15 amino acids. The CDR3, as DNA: TGTGCCAGCAGTTACTCGACGGATAGCGGAGATACGCAGTATTTT. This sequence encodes CASSYSTDSGDTQYF.

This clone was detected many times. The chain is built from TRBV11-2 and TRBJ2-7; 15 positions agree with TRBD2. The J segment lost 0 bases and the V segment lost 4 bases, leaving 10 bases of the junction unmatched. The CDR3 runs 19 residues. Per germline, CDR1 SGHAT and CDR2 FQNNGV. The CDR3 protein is CASSYGLAGGLIHSYEQYF. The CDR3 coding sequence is TGTGCCAGCAGCTACGGACTAGCGGGAGGGCTAATTCACTCCTACGAGCAGTACTTC.

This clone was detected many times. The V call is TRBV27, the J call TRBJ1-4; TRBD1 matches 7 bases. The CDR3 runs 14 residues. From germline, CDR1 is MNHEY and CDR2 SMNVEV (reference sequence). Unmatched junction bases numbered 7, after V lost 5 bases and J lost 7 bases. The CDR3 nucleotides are TGTGCCAGCAGTAGACTGGGACAGCTTGAAAAACTGTTTTTT. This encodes CASSRLGQLEKLFF. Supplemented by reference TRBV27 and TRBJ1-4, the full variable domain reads EAQVTQNPRYLITVTGKKLTVTCSQNMNHEYMSWYRQDPGLGLRQIYYSMNVEVTDKGDVPEGYKVSRKEKRNFPLILESPSPNQTSLYFCASSRLGQLEKLFFGSGTQLSVL.

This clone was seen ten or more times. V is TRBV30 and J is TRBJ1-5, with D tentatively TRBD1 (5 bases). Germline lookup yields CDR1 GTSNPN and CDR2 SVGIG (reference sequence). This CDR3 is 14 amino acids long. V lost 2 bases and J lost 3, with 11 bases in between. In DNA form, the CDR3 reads TGTGCCTGGAGTTTGGGGGGGATCAATCAGCCCCAGCATTTT. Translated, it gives CAWSLGGINQPQHF. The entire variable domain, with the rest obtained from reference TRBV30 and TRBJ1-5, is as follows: SQTIHQWPATLVQPVGSPLSLECTVEGTSNPNLYWYRQAAGRGLQLLFYSVGIGQISSEVPQNLSASRPQDRQFILSSKKLLLSDSGFYLCAWSLGGINQPQHFGDGTRLSIL.

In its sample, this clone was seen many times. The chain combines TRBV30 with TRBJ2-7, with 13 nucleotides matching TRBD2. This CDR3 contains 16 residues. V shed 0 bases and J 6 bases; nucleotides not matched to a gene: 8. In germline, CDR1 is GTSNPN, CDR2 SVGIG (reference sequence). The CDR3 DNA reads TGTGCCTGGAGTGTAAACGGACTAGCGGGAGCAGGCGAGCAGTACTTC. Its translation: CAWSVNGLAGAGEQYF.

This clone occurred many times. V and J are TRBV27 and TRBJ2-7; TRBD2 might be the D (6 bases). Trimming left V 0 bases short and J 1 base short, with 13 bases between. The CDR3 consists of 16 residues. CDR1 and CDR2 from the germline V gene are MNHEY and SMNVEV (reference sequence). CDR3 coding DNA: TGTGCCAGCAGTTTATCTGGGGGGAGACGTTCCTACGAGCAGTACTTC. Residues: CASSLSGGRRSYEQYF.

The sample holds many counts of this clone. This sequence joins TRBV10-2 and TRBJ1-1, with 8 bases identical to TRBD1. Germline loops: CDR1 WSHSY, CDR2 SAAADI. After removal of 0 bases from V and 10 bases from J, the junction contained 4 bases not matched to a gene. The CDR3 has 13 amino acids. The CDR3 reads CASSESPGGAAFF. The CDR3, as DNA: TGCGCCAGCAGTGAGTCCCCAGGGGGCGCAGCTTTCTTT.

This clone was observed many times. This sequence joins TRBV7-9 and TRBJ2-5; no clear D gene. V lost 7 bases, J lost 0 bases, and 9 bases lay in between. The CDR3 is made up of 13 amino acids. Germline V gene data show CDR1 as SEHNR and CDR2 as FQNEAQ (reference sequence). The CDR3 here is CASKFGNQETQYF. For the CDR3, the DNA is TGTGCCAGCAAATTTGGCAACCAAGAGACCCAGTACTTC.

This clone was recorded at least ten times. CDR3 region: CASSQAAPPTYEQYF. The CDR3 region has the DNA TGTGCCAGCAGCCAGGCCGCACCCCCAACCTACGAGCAGTACTTC. The chain is built from TRBV27 and TRBJ2-7; D is ambiguous. The V gene lost 6 bases and the J gene lost 2 bases, with 17 bases spanning the gap. This CDR3 has 15 amino acids. Per germline, CDR1 MNHEY and CDR2 SMNVEV (reference sequence).

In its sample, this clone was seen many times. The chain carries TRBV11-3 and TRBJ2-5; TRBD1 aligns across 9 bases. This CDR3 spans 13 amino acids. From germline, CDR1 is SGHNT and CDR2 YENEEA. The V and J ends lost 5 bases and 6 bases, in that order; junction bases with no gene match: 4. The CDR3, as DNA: TGTGCCAGCAGCCCGGGACAGGGAAAGACCCAGTACTTC. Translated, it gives CASSPGQGKTQYF.

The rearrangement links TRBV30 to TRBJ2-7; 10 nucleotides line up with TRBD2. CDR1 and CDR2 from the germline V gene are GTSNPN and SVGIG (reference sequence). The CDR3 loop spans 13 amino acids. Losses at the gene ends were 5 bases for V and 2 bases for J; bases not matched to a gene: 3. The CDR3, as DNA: TGTGCCTGGGCTAGCGGGAGCCCCTACGAGCAGTACTTC. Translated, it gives CAWASGSPYEQYF.

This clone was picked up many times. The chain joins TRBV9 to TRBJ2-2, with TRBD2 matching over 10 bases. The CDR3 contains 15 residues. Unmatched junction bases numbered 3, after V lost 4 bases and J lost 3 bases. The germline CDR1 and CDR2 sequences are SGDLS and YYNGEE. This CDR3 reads CASSWTSGDTGELFF. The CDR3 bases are TGTGCCAGCAGCTGGACTAGCGGAGACACCGGGGAGCTGTTTTTT.

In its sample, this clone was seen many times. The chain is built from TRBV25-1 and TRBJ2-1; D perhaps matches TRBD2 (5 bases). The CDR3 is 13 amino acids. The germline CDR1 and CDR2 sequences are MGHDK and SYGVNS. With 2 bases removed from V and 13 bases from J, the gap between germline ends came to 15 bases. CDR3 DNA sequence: TGTGCCAGCAGTGAAACTAGTATGCGGCCCCAGTTCTTC. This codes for CASSETSMRPQFF. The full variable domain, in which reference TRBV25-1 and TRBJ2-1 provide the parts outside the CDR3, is EADIYQTPRYLVIGTGKKITLECSQTMGHDKMYWYQQDPGMELHLIHYSYGVNSTEKGDLSSESTVSRIRTEHFPLTLESARPSHTSQYLCASSETSMRPQFFGPGTRLTVL.

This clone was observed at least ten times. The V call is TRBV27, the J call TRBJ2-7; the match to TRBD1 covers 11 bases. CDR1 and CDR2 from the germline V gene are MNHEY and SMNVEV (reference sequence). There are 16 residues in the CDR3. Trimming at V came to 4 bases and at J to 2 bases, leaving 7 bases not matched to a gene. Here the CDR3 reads CASSYLGQGVPYEQYF. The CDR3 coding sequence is TGTGCCAGCAGTTACCTGGGACAGGGGGTCCCCTACGAGCAGTACTTC.

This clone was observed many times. The DNA of the CDR3 is TGTGCCAGTAGTCCGATGACTAGCGGGAGGCTTAGCACAGATACGCAGTATTTT. Protein: CASSPMTSGRLSTDTQYF. This rearrangement joins TRBV19 to TRBJ2-3, with TRBD2 matching 13 bases. The CDR3 extends over 18 amino acids. With V trimmed by 5 bases and J by 0 bases, 8 bases remained unmatched. Germline V lookup: CDR1 LNHDA, CDR2 SQIVND (reference sequence).

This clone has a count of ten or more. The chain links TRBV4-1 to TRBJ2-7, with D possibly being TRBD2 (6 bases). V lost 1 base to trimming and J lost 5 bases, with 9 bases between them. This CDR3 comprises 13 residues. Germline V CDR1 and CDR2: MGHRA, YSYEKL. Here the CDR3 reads CASSQVWRDEQYF. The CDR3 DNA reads TGCGCCAGCAGCCAAGTCTGGAGGGACGAGCAGTACTTC.

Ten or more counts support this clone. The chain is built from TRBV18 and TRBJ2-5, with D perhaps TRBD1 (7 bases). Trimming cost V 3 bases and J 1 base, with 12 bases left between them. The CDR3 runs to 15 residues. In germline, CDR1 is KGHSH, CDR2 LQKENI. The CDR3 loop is CASSPRRDSQETQYF. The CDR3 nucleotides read TGTGCCAGCTCACCCCGGCGGGACAGCCAAGAGACCCAGTACTTC.

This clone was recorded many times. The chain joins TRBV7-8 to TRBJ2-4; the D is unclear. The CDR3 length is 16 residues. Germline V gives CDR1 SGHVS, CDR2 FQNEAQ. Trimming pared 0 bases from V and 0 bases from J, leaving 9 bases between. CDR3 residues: CASSLARVLAKNIQYF. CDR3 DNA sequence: TGTGCCAGCAGCTTAGCCCGGGTTCTAGCCAAAAACATTCAGTACTTC.

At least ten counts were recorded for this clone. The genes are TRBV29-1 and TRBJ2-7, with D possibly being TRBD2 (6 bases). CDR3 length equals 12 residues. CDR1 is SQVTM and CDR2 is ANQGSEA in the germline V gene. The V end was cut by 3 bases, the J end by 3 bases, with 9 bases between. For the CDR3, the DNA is TGCAGCGTTGAGGAGGGCTACTACGAGCAGTACTTC. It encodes CSVEEGYYEQYF.

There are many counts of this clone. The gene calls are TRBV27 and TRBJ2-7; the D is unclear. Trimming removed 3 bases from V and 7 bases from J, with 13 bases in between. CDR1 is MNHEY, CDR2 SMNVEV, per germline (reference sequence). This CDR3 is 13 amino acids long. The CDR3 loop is CASSFRGSGEQYF. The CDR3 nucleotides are TGTGCCAGCAGTTTTCGTGGGTCAGGTGAGCAGTACTTC.